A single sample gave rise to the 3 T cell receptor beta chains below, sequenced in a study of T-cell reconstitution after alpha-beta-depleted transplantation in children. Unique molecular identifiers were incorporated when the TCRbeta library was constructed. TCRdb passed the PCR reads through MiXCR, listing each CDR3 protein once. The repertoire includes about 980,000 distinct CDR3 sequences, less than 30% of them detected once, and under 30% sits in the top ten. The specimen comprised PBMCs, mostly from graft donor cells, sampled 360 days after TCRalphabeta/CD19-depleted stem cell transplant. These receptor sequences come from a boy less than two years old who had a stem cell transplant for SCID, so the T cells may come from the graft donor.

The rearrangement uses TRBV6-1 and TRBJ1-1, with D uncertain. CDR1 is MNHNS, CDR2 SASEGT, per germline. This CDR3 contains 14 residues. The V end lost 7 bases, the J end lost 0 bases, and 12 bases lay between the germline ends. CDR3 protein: CASTLPPVNTEAFF. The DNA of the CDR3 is TGTGCCAGCACCTTACCGCCCGTGAACACTGAAGCTTTCTTT.

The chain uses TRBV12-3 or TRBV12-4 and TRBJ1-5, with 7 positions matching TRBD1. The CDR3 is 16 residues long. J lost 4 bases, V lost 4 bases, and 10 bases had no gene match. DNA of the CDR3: TGTGCCAGCAGTTCCCCGGGACAGCGACCAAATCAGCCCCAGCATTTT. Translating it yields CASSSPGQRPNQPQHF.

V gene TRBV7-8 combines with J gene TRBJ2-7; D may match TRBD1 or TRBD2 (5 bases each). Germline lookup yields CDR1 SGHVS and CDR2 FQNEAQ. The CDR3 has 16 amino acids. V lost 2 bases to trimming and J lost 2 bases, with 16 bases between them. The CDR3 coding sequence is TGTGCCAGCAGCTTAAAGTCAGGGACCACCACCTACGAGCAGTACTTC. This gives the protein CASSLKSGTTTYEQYF.